The next 23 T cell receptor beta chains were all read from a single sample in a study of control samples from healthy donors and cancer patients. Generated by immunoSEQ multiplex PCR, the TCRdb table keeps only in-frame clones and is missing some. This repertoire shows 100,000 or so clones, roughly four fifths found once; its top ten account for approximately 9.4%. The sample taken for sequencing was blood. The source of these receptors is an older woman in good health.

This chain uses TRBV5-4 with TRBJ2-3; 9 positions agree with TRBD2. Trimming took 4 bases from V and 2 from J; bases not matched to a gene: 5. The CDR3 contains 15 residues. Germline loops: CDR1 SGHNT, CDR2 YYREEE (reference sequence). In DNA form, the CDR3 reads TGTGCCAGCAGCAGGGGACTAGCCCCCACAGATACGCAGTATTTT. This translates into CASSRGLAPTDTQYF. Variable domain in full (rest from reference TRBV5-4 and TRBJ2-3): ETGVTQSPTHLIKTRGQQVTLRCSSQSGHNTVSWYQQALGQGPQFIFQYYREEENGRGNFPPRFSGLQFPNYSSELNVNALELDDSALYLCASSRGLAPTDTQYFGPGTRLTVL.

The chain couples TRBV7-9 to TRBJ1-3; D possibly corresponds to TRBD1 (5 bases). Looked up from germline, CDR1 is SEHNR and CDR2 is FQNEAQ (reference sequence). This CDR3 is built from 16 residues. Trimming pared 2 bases from V and 4 bases from J, leaving 15 bases between. DNA of the CDR3: TGTGCCAGCAGCTTATCCAGGGCCCTCCGCGGAAACACCATATATTTT. Translated: CASSLSRALRGNTIYF.

The chain uses TRBV28 and TRBJ1-4; 9 nucleotides match TRBD1. Germline CDR1 is MDHEN and CDR2 is SYDVKM. With V trimmed by 6 bases and J by 2 bases, 4 bases remained unmatched. CDR3 length: 15 amino acids. CDR3 loop: CASRETGGTNEKLFF. The CDR3 DNA sequence: TGTGCCAGCAGGGAGACAGGGGGGACTAATGAAAAACTGTTTTTT.

V usage is TRBV5-5 and J usage is TRBJ2-7; D may be TRBD2 (6 bases). The CDR3 is 14 amino acids. Germline CDR1 reads SGHKS; CDR2 reads YYEKEE (reference sequence). V shed 0 bases and J shed 1 base, with 8 bases lying between them. The CDR3 region has the DNA TGTGCCAGCAGCTTGGGCGGGACTTCCTACGAGCAGTACTTC. This codes for CASSLGGTSYEQYF.

The V gene is TRBV6-5, the J gene TRBJ1-1, with a tentative D call TRBD1 (5 bases). Trimming took off 10 bases at V and 1 base at J, with 19 bases between the two ends. CDR3 size: 15 residues. The germline V gene has CDR1 MNHEY and CDR2 SVGAGI. The CDR3 protein is CATSRDAGQNTEAFF. The CDR3 nucleotides read TGTGCCACTTCTCGGGATGCGGGGCAGAACACTGAAGCTTTCTTT.

The gene calls are TRBV2 and TRBJ1-6; a possible D gene is TRBD1 (5 bases). CDR3 length: 15 amino acids. CDR1 SNHLY and CDR2 FYNNEI come from the germline V gene. The V gene lost 2 bases and the J gene lost 10 bases, with 15 bases spanning the gap. The CDR3 DNA reads as TGTGCCAGCAGTGAAACGGGGAGGGGTAGATCACCCCTCCACTTT. It encodes CASSETGRGRSPLHF.

The chain links TRBV6-4 to TRBJ1-5, with D maybe TRBD1 (6 bases). The CDR3 sequence is 17 residues long. Trimming removed 0 bases from V and 2 bases from J, with 14 bases in between. Germline assignment: CDR1 MRHNA and CDR2 SNTAGT. CDR3 amino acids: CASSDSPTGCGNQPQHF. CDR3 in DNA: TGTGCCAGCAGTGACTCGCCGACAGGTTGTGGCAATCAGCCCCAGCATTTT.

This rearrangement joins TRBV24-1 to TRBJ2-2; D might be TRBD2 (6 bases). Trimming took 1 base from V and 7 from J, leaving 15 bases between them. This CDR3 comprises 16 residues. In germline, CDR1 is KGHDR, CDR2 SFDVKD. The CDR3: CATSDFGPGVGGELFF. In DNA, the CDR3 is TGTGCCACCAGTGATTTCGGACCGGGGGTGGGCGGGGAGCTGTTTTTT.

This clone has a single count. This sequence joins TRBV2 and TRBJ2-6, with D unresolved. Germline CDR1 and CDR2: SNHLY and FYNNEI. Trimming took 6 bases from V and 2 from J, leaving 14 bases between them. The CDR3 runs 16 residues. CDR3 amino acids: CASSPPRSTGANVLTF. CDR3 sequence (DNA): TGTGCCAGCAGCCCTCCCCGGAGTACTGGGGCCAACGTCCTGACTTTC.

CDR3 nucleotides: TGTGCCAGCAGCTTGGGACAGTTCTCCTACGAGCAGTACTTC. Encoded protein: CASSLGQFSYEQYF. The V gene is TRBV2, the J gene TRBJ2-7; TRBD1 matches 7 bases. Germline loops: CDR1 SNHLY, CDR2 FYNNEI. The V segment lost 6 bases and the J segment 0 bases; nucleotides outside the gene matches: 5. CDR3 length: 14 amino acids.

The chain combines TRBV28 with TRBJ1-5; D gene ambiguous. Germline-derived CDR1 and CDR2 are MDHEN and SYDVKM. Trimming removed 3 bases at V and 0 bases at J, with 6 bases between. This CDR3 contains 14 residues. The CDR3 region has the DNA TGTGCCAGCAGTTTGAGGTATAGCAATCAGCCCCAGCATTTT. This gives the protein CASSLRYSNQPQHF.

The chain carries TRBV29-1 and TRBJ1-1; the D is unclear. V was cut by 6 bases and J by 3 bases, with 17 bases left in between. Per germline, CDR1 SQVTM and CDR2 ANQGSEA. This CDR3 comprises 14 residues. The CDR3 bases are TGCAGCGTAGACGGCCAGGTGGTCGACACTGAAGCTTTCTTT. Its protein product is CSVDGQVVDTEAFF. Using reference TRBV29-1 and TRBJ1-1 for the parts outside the CDR3, the full variable domain is SAVISQKPSRDICQRGTSLTIQCQVDSQVTMMFWYRQQPGQSLTLIATANQGSEATYESGFVIDKFPISRPNLTFSTLTVSNMSPEDSSIYLCSVDGQVVDTEAFFGQGTRLTVV.

This clone showed up just once. V is TRBV12-5 and J is TRBJ2-7, with unresolved D. From germline, CDR1 is LGHNT and CDR2 FRNRAP. CDR3 size: 13 residues. V lost 2 bases and J 1 base, leaving 6 bases between the germline ends. The CDR3 nucleotides read TGTGCTAGTGGTTTGAGACAATCCTACGAGCAGTACTTC. Protein: CASGLRQSYEQYF.

The chain uses TRBV10-3 and TRBJ1-6; 7 nucleotides align to TRBD1. This CDR3 is built from 15 residues. Germline CDR1 reads ENHRY; CDR2 reads SYGVKD. Germline trimming cut 7 bases from V and 8 bases from J; bases unmatched to any gene: 11. CDR3 loop: CAIKDREGIDSPLHF. The CDR3 DNA sequence: TGTGCCATCAAAGACAGGGAAGGAATTGATTCACCCCTCCACTTT.

The chain uses TRBV5-1 and TRBJ1-2; 8 bases align to TRBD1. After removal of 3 bases from V and 4 bases from J, the junction contained 2 bases not matched to a gene. CDR3 length equals 13 residues. The V gene's germline CDR1 is SGHRS and CDR2 YFSETQ. This CDR3 reads CASSSTGGYGYTF. CDR3 in DNA: TGCGCCAGCAGCTCAACAGGGGGCTATGGCTACACCTTC.

The chain has TRBV5-4 and TRBJ2-7; D is possibly TRBD2 (6 bases). CDR1 SGHNT and CDR2 YYREEE come from the germline V gene (reference sequence). CDR3 length: 14 amino acids. V was shortened by 4 bases and J by 4 bases, with 15 bases between the two germline ends. CDR3 sequence: CASSVGLLAYEQYF. The DNA of the CDR3 is TGTGCCAGCAGCGTGGGACTTTTGGCATACGAGCAGTACTTC.

The rearrangement joins TRBV7-9 to TRBJ2-5; the match to TRBD2 covers 11 bases. Germline CDR1 is SEHNR and CDR2 is FQNEAQ (reference sequence). V dropped 5 bases and J dropped 1; count of bases not matched to a gene: 6. The CDR3 runs 16 residues. CDR3 in amino acids: CASSPGLADFQETQYF. The CDR3 bases are TGTGCCAGCAGCCCGGGACTAGCGGATTTCCAAGAGACCCAGTACTTC.

The chain has TRBV12-5 and TRBJ2-3; TRBD2 agrees at 13 bases. The CDR3 runs 16 residues. The ends lost 5 bases at V and 0 bases at J; junction bases unmatched: 2. Germline-derived CDR1 and CDR2 are LGHNT and FRNRAP. DNA for the CDR3: TGTGCTAGTGGTCGGGGACTAGCGGGAAGCACAGATACGCAGTATTTT. Translating it yields CASGRGLAGSTDTQYF.

The chain combines TRBV23-1 with TRBJ2-1, with D possibly being TRBD1 (5 bases). TRBV23-1 is recorded as an ORF, its role being uncertain. Trimming took off 10 bases at V and 8 bases at J, with 9 bases between the two ends. The CDR3 is 10 amino acids. For the CDR3, the DNA is TGCGCCACCGACAGAGATGAGCAGTTCTTC. Translating gives CATDRDEQFF.

This clone was counted once. The V and J genes are TRBV4-2 and TRBJ1-1, with a possible D match to TRBD1 (6 bases). This CDR3 comprises 13 residues. The V gene lost 0 bases and the J gene lost 4 bases, with 6 bases spanning the gap. Per germline, CDR1 LGHNA and CDR2 YNFKEQ. CDR3 amino acids: CASSQEGGTEAFF. CDR3 coding DNA: TGTGCCAGCAGCCAAGAAGGGGGCACTGAAGCTTTCTTT.

The chain carries TRBV18 and TRBJ1-1; D remains ambiguous. This CDR3 is 14 amino acids long. The germline V gene has CDR1 KGHSH and CDR2 LQKENI. V lost 3 bases and J lost 1, with 9 bases in between. The CDR3 DNA follows: TGTGCCAGCTCACCCGCCGAGAGGAACACTGAAGCTTTCTTT. The encoded protein is CASSPAERNTEAFF.

The chain employs TRBV2 and TRBJ2-7, with TRBD2 as a possible D gene (5 bases). The CDR3 length is 15 residues. Germline lookup yields CDR1 SNHLY and CDR2 FYNNEI. V lost 2 bases and J lost 4, with 15 bases in between. CDR3 DNA sequence: TGTGCCAGCAGTGAAAGGAATGATCGGGGTTACGAGCAGTACTTC. It codes for CASSERNDRGYEQYF.

The chain links TRBV5-6 to TRBJ2-2; TRBD2 agrees at 7 bases. The V gene's germline CDR1 is SGHDT and CDR2 YYEEEE. V dropped 0 bases and J dropped 4; count of bases not matched to a gene: 3. The CDR3 runs 15 residues. The CDR3 reads CASSLEPSGTGELFF. CDR3 in DNA: TGTGCCAGCAGCTTGGAGCCTAGCGGCACCGGGGAGCTGTTTTTT.